This T cell receptor beta chain is from a study of identical twins. One entry per CDR3 protein, called by TCRdb with MiXCR from the 5' RACE reads. Of 450,000 to 650,000 distinct CDR3 sequences in the sample, 9% to 10% were seen once. Each donor (without exception) was a healthy Caucasian. The study, taken as a whole, reports: Out-of-frame alpha sequences common to twins were enriched for low generation probability.

This clonotype was seen a few times. The target antigen is unknown. Trimming stripped 3 bases from V and 0 bases from J, with 9 bases between. CDR3 size: 14 residues. The germline V gene encodes CDR1 DFQATT and CDR2 SNEGSKA (reference sequence). The same sample was also studied in work on yellow fever vaccine responses in identical twins.

The chain links TRBV20-1 to TRBJ1-3; D gene uncertain. The sample taken for sequencing was PBMCs. The TCR originated in a woman younger than 30 in good health. The CDR3 here is CSASSSDSGNTIYF. In DNA, the CDR3 is TGCAGTGCTAGTTCGTCCGACTCTGGAAACACCATATATTTT.